The source of this TCR beta chain is a study of blood T cell repertoires in COVID-19 (dated by TCRdb to 2018 to 2020). Study-wide context: Collaborator samples came from the United States, Italy and Spain and covered acute and convalescent phases of COVID-19. Where HLA class I and class II types were available, the types were taken from metadata supplied by the sample provider, not from assay-based typing. The dataset comprised deeply sampled blood TCRbeta repertoires from subjects exposed to, actively infected with, or recovered from COVID-19. The material from the prospective study consisted of cDNA or gDNA derived from T cells, B-cell-depleted T cells, or PBMCs. The samples were drawn from the first 160 participants of the ongoing ImmuneRACE study and from 950 to 1,500 subjects provided by 6 global collaborators. Sample metadata almost always included a de-identified subject ID, COVID-19 status, age in years and sex. A freely available public database, intended as a resource for researchers studying the immune response to SARS-CoV-2, is where the repertoires were released.

The immunoSEQ Assay, a bias-controlled multiplex PCR, was used to amplify TCRbeta CDR3 regions from genomic DNA. The paper's processing steps were these. Nucleated cell counts per sample were estimated from amplification of reference gene primers within the assay. Sequence reads were collapsed and filtered to measure the absolute abundance of every unique TCRbeta CDR3 rearrangement. For each sample, productive Simpson clonality was calculated as the square root of Simpson's diversity index across productive rearrangements. TCRdb obtained this table from immuneACCESS and retained in-frame rearrangements with V and J assigned. These tables miss some clones; where compared with another copy, unresolved V genes account for less than half of the shortfall, and the remainder is unexplained. That table supplies the V and J calls and clone size; D and trimming were determined from the DNA. The sample has 200,000 to 250,000 clones on record, about 91% of them singletons. The top ten clones comprise under 15% of the sample.

As for this clone: Its antigen remains undetermined. The input lacks base qualities; no much larger clone sits a single base away.

Overall study outcomes, separate from this receptor: The amount of clinical and demographic metadata varied by source and participant and was provided uncurated.

Counted from cysteine to phenylalanine, this CDR3 has 16 amino acids. Left in the record is the CDR3 DNA by itself, 48 bases read in frame from the first base. V was cut back by 5 bases and J by 2 bases, leaving a gap of 18 bases between them. The germline V gene specifies SGHAT as CDR1 and FQNNGV as CDR2. In the prospective study, participants were roughly 18 to 95 years old, resided in approximately 25 geographic areas of the United States, and were enrolled through a virtual design. Cohort assignment in the prospective study relied on participant-reported clinical history from a screening survey and a study questionnaire. Each participant in the prospective study had whole blood, serum and a nasopharyngeal or oropharyngeal swab collected by mobile phlebotomists. Participants in the prospective study had the option to provide additional blood draws and questionnaires over a roughly 2-month period. Prospective study blood samples were shipped either frozen or at room temperature before DNA extraction.

This chain is built from TRBV11-2 and TRBJ1-2; the D region possibly corresponds to TRBD1 (5 bases align). This receptor was identified in a woman aged 50 to 60 with acute COVID-19. The sequencing sample was made of PBMCs or T cells enriched from blood (not recorded which). The DNA sequence is as follows: TGTGCCAGCAGCGCCTCACGCGACAGACCCAACTATGGCTACACCTTC. This yields the protein CASSASRDRPNYGYTF.